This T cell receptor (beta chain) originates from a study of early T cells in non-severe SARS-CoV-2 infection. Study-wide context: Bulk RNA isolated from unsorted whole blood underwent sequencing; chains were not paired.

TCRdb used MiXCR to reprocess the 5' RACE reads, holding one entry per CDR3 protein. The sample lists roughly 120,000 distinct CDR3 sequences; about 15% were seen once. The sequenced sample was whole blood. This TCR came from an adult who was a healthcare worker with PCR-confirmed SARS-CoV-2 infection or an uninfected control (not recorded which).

CDR3 in amino acids: CASTPKGFYNSPLHF. The CDR3 DNA sequence: TGTGCCAGCACCCCGAAGGGCTTCTATAATTCACCCCTCCACTTT. The chain has TRBV27 and TRBJ1-6; D is undetermined. Trimming left V 7 bases short and J 3 bases short, with 13 bases between. The CDR3 length is 15 residues. Looked up from germline, CDR1 is MNHEY and CDR2 is SMNVEV (reference sequence).